The clone carrying this T cell receptor beta chain was seen at least ten times. Its antigen is as yet unknown. Exclusions: uncontrolled infection, other autoimmune disease, pregnancy, lactation. On the basis of clinical symptoms, serum thyroxine and TRAb, thyroid ultrasound and orbital computed tomography, diagnoses were made. These data originate in a study of T cells in Graves' hyperthyroidism and ophthalmopathy. Points from the study as a whole: In the blood, most expanded thyroid clonotypes above 0.001 appeared as well.

Amplification of TCR beta CDR3 regions was performed using RNA transcripts as template. RT-PCR in the first round (using the HTBI primer set) targeted the TCR CDR3. TCRdb called the multiplex PCR reads again in MiXCR, with one record for every CDR3 protein. The data show around 600,000 distinct CDR3 sequences, 45% seen once. Per the germline V gene, CDR1 is SGHVS and CDR2 is FQNEAQ. The CDR3 totals 15 residues. Trimming at V came to 1 base and at J to 0 bases, leaving 3 bases not matched to a gene. The chain employs TRBV7-8 and TRBJ2-7; 7 bases are a match to TRBD2. The TCR sequence derives from an adult man with Graves' disease, either hyperthyroidism or ophthalmopathy (not recorded which). What was sequenced was peripheral blood or thyroid tissue (not recorded which). CDR3 loop: CASSLVAGTSYEQYF. CDR3 coding DNA: TGTGCCAGCAGCTTAGTAGCGGGTACCTCCTACGAGCAGTACTTC.